This section outlines one TCR beta chain sequence together with its context. The V gene lost 4 bases and the J gene lost 5 bases, with 16 bases spanning the gap. This CDR3 has 15 amino acids. CDR1 is SGHRS, CDR2 YFSETQ, per germline. The data derive from a study of cytomegalovirus exposure and HLA in healthy donors. Likely unrecorded immune exposures existed in these nominally healthy donors. The PCR was carried out with 60 Vbeta primers and 13 Jbeta primers. The table came from immunoSEQ multiplex PCR; TCRdb's copy has only in-frame clones and leaves some out. In the table there are 200,000 to 250,000 clones, about 81% of which are singletons.

Sequencing input: PBMCs. The clonotype was recovered from a woman aged 55-70 years in good health and CMV-seropositive. The chain joins TRBV5-1 to TRBJ1-5; D remains unclear. This CDR3 reads CASSPGWTFDQPQHF. CDR3 nucleotides: TGCGCCAGCAGCCCGGGGTGGACCTTTGATCAGCCCCAGCATTTT.